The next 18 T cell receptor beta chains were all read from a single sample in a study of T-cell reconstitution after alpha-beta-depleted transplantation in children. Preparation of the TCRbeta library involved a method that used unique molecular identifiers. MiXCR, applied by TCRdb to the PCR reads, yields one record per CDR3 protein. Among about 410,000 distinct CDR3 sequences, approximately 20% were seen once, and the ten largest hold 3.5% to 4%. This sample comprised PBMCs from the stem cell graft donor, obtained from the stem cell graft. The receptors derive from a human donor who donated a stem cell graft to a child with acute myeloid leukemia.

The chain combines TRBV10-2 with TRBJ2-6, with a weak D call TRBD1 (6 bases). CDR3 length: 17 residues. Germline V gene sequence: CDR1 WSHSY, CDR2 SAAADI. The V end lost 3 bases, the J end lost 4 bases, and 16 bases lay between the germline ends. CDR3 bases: TGCGCCAGCAGTGAATTAGGGGGAGTCTCCGGGGCCAACGTCCTGACTTTC. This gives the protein CASSELGGVSGANVLTF.

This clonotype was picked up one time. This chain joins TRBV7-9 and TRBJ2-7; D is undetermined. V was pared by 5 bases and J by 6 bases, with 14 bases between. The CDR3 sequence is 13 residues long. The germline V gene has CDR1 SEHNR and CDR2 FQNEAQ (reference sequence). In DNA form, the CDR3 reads TGTGCCAGCAGCCAAACGACAACGGGCGAGCAGTACTTC. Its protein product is CASSQTTTGEQYF. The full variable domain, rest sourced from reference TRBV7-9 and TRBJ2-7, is DTGVSQNPRHKITKRGQNVTFRCDPISEHNRLYWYRQTLGQGPEFLTYFQNEAQLEKSRLLSDRFSAERPKGSFSTLEIQRTEQGDSAMYLCASSQTTTGEQYFGPGTRLTVT.

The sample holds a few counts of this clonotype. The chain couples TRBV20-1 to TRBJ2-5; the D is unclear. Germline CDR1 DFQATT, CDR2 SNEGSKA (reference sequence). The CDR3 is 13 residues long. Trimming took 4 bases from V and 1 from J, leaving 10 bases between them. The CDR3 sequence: CSAITWGQETQYF. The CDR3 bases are TGCAGTGCTATAACTTGGGGCCAAGAGACCCAGTACTTC.

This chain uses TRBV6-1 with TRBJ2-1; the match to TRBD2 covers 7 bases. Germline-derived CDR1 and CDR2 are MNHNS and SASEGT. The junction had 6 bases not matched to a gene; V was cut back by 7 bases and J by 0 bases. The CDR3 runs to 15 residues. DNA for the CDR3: TGTGCCAGCACCCAGCGGACTAGCTCCTACAATGAGCAGTTCTTC. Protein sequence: CASTQRTSSYNEQFF.

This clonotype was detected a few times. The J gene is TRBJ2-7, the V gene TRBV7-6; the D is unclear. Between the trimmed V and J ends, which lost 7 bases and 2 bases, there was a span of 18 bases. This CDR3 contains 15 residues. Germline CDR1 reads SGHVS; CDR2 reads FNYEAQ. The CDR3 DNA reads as TGTGCCAGCATCCAAATGTCTTCCGGTCCCTACGAGCAGTACTTC. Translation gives CASIQMSSGPYEQYF.

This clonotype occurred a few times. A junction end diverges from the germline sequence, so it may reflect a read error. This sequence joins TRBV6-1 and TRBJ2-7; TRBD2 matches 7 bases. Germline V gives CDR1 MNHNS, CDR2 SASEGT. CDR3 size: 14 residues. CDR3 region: CASSEAGTGGSQYF. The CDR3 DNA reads TGTGCCAGCAGCGAAGCGGGAACTGGAGGATCGCAGTACTTC.

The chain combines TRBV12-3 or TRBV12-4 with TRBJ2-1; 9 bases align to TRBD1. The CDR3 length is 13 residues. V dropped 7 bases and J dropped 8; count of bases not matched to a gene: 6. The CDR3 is CASTQGARDEQFF. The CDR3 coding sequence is TGTGCCAGCACACAGGGGGCAAGGGATGAGCAGTTCTTC.

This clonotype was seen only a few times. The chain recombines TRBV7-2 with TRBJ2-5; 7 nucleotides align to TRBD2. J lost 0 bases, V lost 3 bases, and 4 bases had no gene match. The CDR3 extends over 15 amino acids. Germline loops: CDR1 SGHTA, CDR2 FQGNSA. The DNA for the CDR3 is TGTGCCAGCAGCTTTAGCGGGTTGTACCAAGAGACCCAGTACTTC. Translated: CASSFSGLYQETQYF.

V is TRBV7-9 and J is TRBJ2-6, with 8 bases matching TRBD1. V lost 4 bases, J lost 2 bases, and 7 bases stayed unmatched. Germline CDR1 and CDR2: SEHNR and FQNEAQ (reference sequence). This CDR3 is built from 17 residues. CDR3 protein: CASSSSQDRAGANVLTF. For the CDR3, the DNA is TGTGCCAGCAGCTCGAGCCAGGACAGGGCTGGGGCCAACGTCCTGACTTTC.

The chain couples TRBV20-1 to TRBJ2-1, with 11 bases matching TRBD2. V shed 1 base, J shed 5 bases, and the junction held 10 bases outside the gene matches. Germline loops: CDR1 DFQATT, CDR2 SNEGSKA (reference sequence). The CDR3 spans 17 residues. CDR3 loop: CSARGYLAGGVNNEQFF. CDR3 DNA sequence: TGCAGTGCTAGAGGTTATTTAGCGGGAGGGGTCAACAATGAGCAGTTCTTC.

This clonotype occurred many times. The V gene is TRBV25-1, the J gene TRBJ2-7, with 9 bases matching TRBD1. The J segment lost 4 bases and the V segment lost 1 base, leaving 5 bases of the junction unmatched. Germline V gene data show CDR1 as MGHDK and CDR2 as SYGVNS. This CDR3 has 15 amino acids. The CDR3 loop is CASSESRDRAYEQYF. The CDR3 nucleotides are TGTGCCAGCAGTGAATCGCGGGACAGGGCTTACGAGCAGTACTTC.

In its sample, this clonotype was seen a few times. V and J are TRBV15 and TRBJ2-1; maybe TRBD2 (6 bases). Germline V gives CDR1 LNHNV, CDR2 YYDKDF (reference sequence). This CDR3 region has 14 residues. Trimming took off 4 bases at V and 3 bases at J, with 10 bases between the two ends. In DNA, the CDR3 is TGTGCCACCAGCATTACTAGCAGCTACAATGAGCAGTTCTTC. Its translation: CATSITSSYNEQFF.

The DNA for the CDR3 is TGTGCCAGCAAACTAGCGGGAAGCAACTCCTACAATGAGCAGTTCTTC. It specifies CASKLAGSNSYNEQFF. V usage is TRBV27 and J usage is TRBJ2-1, with TRBD2 identical over 10 bases. Germline V lookup: CDR1 MNHEY, CDR2 SMNVEV (reference sequence). The V segment lost 7 bases and the J segment 0 bases; nucleotides outside the gene matches: 6. CDR3 length: 16 residues.

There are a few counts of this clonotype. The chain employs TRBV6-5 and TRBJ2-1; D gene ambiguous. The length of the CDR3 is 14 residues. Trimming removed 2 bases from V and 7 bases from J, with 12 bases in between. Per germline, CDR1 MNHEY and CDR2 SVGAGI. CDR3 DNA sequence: TGTGCCAGCAGTTACGGCCGCCACTCAAATGAGCAGTTCTTC. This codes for CASSYGRHSNEQFF.

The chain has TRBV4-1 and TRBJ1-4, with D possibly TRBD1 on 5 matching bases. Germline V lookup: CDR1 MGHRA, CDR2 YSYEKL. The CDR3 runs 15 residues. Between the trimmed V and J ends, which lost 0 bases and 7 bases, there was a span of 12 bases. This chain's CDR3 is CASSQDEQGTEKLFF. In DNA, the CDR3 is TGCGCCAGCAGCCAAGATGAACAAGGGACTGAAAAACTGTTTTTT.

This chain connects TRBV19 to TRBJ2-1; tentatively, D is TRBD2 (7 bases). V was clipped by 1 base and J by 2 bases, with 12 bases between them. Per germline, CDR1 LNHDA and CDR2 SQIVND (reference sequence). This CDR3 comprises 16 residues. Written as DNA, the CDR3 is TGTGCCAGTAGTATAGCCACAGGGAGGGCCTACAATGAGCAGTTCTTC. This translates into CASSIATGRAYNEQFF.

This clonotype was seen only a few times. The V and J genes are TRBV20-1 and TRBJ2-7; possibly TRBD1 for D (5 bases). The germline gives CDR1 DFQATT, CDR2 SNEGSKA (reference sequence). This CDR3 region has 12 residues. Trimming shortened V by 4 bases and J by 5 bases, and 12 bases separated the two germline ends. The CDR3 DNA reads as TGCAGTGCTATTCAGGGTCGGAACGAGCAGTACTTC. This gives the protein CSAIQGRNEQYF.

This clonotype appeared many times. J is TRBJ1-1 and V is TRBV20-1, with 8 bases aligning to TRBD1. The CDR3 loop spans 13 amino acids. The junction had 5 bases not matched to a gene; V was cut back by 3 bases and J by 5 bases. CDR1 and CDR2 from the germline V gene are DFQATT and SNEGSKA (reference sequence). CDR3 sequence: CSARGTGGTEAFF. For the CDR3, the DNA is TGCAGTGCTAGGGGGACAGGAGGTACTGAAGCTTTCTTT.